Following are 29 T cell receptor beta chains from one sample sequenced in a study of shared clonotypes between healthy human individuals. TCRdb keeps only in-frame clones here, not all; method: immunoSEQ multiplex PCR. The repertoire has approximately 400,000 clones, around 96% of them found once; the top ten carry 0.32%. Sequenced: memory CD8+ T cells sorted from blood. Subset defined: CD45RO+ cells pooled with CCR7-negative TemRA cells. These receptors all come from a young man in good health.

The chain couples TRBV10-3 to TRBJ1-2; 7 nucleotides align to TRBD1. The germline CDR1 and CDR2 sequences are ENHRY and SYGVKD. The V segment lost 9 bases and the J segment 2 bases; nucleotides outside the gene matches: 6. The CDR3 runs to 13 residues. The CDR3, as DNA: TGTGCCATAACCCCGGACAGGAACTATGGCTACACCTTC. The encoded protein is CAITPDRNYGYTF.

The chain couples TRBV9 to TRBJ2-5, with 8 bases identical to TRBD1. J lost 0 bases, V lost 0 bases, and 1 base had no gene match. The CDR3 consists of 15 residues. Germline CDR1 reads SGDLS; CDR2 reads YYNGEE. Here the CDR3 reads CASSVGTGYQETQYF. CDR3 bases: TGTGCCAGCAGCGTAGGGACAGGGTACCAAGAGACCCAGTACTTC.

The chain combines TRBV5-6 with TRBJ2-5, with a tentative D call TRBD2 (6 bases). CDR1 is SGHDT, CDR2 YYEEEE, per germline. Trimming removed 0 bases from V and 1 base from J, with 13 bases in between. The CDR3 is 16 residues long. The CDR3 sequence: CASSLGGGAPQETQYF. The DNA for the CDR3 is TGTGCCAGCAGCTTGGGTGGCGGGGCCCCCCAAGAGACCCAGTACTTC. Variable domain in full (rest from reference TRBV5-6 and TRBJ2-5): DAGVTQSPTHLIKTRGQQVTLRCSPKSGHDTVSWYQQALGQGPQFIFQYYEEEERQRGNFPDRFSGHQFPNYSSELNVNALLLGDSALYLCASSLGGGAPQETQYFGPGTRLLVL.

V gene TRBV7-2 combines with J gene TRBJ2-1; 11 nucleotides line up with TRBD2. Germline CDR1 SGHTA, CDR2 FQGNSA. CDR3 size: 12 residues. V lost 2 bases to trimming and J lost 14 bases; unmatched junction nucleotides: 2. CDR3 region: CASSLQGLAEFF. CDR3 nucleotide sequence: TGTGCCAGCAGCTTACAGGGACTAGCGGAGTTCTTC. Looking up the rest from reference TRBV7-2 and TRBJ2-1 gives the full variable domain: GAGVSQSPSNKVTEKGKDVELRCDPISGHTALYWYRQSLGQGLEFLIYFQGNSAPDKSGLPSDRFSAERTGGSVSTLTIQRTQQEDSAVYLCASSLQGLAEFFGPGTRLTVL.

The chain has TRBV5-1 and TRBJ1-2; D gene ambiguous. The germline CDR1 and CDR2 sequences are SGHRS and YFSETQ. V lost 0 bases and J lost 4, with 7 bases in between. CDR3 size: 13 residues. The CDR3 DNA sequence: TGCGCCAGCAGCTTGGAGTCAGTCTATGGCTACACCTTC. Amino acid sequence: CASSLESVYGYTF.

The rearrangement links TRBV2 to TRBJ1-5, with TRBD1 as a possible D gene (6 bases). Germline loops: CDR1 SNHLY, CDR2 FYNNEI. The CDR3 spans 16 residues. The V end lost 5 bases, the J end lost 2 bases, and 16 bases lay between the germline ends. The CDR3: CASSQQGVSRNQPQHF. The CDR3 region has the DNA TGTGCCAGCAGTCAACAGGGAGTGTCACGCAATCAGCCCCAGCATTTT.

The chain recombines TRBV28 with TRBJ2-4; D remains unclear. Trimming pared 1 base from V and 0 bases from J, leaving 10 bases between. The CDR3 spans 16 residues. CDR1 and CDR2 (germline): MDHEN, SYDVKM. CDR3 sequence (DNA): TGTGCCAGCAGTTTATATGGCAGTCTAGCCAAAAACATTCAGTACTTC. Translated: CASSLYGSLAKNIQYF.

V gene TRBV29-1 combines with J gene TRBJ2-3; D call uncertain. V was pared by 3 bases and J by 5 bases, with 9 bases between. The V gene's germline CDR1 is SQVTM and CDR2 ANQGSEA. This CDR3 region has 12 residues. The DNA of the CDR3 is TGCAGCGTTGATCTTTTTGGAGATACGCAGTATTTT. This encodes CSVDLFGDTQYF.

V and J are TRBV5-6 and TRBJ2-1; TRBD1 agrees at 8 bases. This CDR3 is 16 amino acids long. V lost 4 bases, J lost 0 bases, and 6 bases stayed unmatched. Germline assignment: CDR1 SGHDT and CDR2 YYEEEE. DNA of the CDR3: TGTGCCAGCAGCCGCGGACAGGGTAGCTCCTACAATGAGCAGTTCTTC. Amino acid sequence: CASSRGQGSSYNEQFF.

The CDR3 is CASSPASTGELFF. The CDR3 region has the DNA TGCGCCAGCAGCCCAGCTAGCACCGGGGAGCTGTTTTTT. The V call is TRBV4-1, the J call TRBJ2-2; no clear D. The CDR3 is 13 amino acids. Trimming shortened V by 4 bases and J by 4 bases, and 7 bases separated the two germline ends. In germline, CDR1 is MGHRA, CDR2 YSYEKL.

CDR3 in DNA: TGTGCCAGCAGCACCAGAAGCAGCTTCTCCTACAATGAGCAGTTCTTC. Protein product: CASSTRSSFSYNEQFF. V is TRBV13 and J is TRBJ2-1; D call uncertain. The germline V gene encodes CDR1 PRHDT and CDR2 FYEKMQ (reference sequence). Trimming cost V 5 bases and J 0 bases, with 14 bases left between them. CDR3 length: 16 amino acids. The complete variable domain, with remaining parts taken from reference TRBV13 and TRBJ2-1, reads AAGVIQSPRHLIKEKRETATLKCYPIPRHDTVYWYQQGPGQDPQFLISFYEKMQSDKGSIPDRFSAQQFSDYHSELNMSSLELGDSALYFCASSTRSSFSYNEQFFGPGTRLTVL.

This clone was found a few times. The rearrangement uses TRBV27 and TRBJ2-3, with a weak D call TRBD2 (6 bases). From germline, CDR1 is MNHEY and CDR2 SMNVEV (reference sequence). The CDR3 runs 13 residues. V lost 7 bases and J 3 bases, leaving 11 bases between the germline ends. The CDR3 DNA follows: TGTGCCAGCACTAGACTAGGGACAGATACGCAGTATTTT. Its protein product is CASTRLGTDTQYF.

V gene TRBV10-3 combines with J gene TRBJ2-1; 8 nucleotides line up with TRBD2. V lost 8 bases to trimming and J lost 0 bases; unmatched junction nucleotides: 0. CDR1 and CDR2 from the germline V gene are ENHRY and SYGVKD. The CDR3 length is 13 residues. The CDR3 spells CAIGTSSYNEQFF. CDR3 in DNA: TGTGCCATCGGGACTAGCTCCTACAATGAGCAGTTCTTC.

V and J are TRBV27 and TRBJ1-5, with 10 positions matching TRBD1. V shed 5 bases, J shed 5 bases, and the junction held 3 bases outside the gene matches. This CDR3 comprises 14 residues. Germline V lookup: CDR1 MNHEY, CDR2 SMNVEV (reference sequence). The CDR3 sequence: CASSLGTGDQPQHF. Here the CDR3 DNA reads TGTGCCAGCAGTCTAGGGACAGGGGATCAGCCCCAGCATTTT.

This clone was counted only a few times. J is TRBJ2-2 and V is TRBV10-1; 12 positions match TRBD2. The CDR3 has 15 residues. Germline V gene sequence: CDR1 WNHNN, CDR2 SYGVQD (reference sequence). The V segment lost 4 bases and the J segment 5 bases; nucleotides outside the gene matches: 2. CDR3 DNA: TGCGCCAGCAGTGGACTAGCGGGAGAGACCGGGGAGCTGTTTTTT. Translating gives CASSGLAGETGELFF.

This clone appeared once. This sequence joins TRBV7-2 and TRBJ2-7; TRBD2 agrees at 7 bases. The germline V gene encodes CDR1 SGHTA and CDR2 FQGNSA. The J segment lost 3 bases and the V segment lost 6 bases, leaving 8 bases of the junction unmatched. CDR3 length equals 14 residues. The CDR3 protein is CASRPGGLRYEQYF. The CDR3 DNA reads TGTGCCAGCAGACCTGGGGGACTACGCTACGAGCAGTACTTC.

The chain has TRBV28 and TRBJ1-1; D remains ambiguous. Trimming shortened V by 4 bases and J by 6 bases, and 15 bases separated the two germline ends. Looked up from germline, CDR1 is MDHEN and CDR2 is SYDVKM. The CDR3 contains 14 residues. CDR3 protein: CASSSGFFKAEAFF. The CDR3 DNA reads TGTGCCAGCAGTTCGGGGTTTTTTAAGGCTGAAGCTTTCTTT.

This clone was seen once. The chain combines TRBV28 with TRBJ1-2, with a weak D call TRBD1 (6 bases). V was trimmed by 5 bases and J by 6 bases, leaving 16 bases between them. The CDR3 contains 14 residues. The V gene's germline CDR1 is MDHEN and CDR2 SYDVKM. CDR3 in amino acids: CASSSPGRGNGYTF. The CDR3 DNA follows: TGTGCCAGCAGTAGCCCCGGCAGGGGAAATGGCTACACCTTC.

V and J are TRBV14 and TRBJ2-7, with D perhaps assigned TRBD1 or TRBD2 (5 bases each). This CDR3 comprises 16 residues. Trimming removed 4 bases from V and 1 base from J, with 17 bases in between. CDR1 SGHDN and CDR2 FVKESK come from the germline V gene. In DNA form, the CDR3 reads TGTGCCAGCAGCCTAAGACCGGGACCGATATCCTACGAGCAGTACTTC. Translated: CASSLRPGPISYEQYF.

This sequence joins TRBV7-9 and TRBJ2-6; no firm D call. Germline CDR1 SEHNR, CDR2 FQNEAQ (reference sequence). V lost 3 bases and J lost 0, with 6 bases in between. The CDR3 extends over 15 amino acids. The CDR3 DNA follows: TGTGCCAGCAGCTTTTTCGCCTCTGGGGCCAACGTCCTGACTTTC. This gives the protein CASSFFASGANVLTF.

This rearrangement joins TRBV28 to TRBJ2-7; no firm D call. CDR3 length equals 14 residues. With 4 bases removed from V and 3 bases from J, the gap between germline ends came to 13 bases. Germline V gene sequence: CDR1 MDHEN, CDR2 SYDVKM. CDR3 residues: CASSSSPPSYEQYF. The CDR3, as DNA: TGTGCCAGCAGTTCCAGCCCCCCCAGCTACGAGCAGTACTTC. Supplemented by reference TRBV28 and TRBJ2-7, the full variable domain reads DVKVTQSSRYLVKRTGEKVFLECVQDMDHENMFWYRQDPGLGLRLIYFSYDVKMKEKGDIPEGYSVSREKKERFSLILESASTNQTSMYLCASSSSPPSYEQYFGPGTRLTVT.

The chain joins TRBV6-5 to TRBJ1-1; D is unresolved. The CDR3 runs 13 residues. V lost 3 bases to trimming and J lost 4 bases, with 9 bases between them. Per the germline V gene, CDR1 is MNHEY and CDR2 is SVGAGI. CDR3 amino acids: CASSYSSPTEAFF. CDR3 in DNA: TGTGCCAGCAGTTATTCTTCTCCCACTGAAGCTTTCTTT.

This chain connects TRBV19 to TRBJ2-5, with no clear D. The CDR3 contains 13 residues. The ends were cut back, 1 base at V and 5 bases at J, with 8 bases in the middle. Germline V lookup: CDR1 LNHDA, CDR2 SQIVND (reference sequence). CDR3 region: CASSIGLDETQYF. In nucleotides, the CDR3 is TGTGCCAGTAGTATAGGGCTAGATGAGACCCAGTACTTC.

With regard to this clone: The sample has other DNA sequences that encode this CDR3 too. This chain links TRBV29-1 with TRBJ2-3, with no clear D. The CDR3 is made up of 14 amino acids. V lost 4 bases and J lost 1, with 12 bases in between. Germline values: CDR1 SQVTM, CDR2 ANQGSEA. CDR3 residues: CSVGLGQGTDTQYF. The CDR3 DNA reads TGCAGCGTTGGTCTCGGGCAGGGCACAGATACGCAGTATTTT.

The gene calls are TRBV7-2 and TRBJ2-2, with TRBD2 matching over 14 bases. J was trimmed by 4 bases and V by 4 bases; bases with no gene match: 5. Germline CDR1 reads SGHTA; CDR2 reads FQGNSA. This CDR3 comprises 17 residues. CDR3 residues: CASSSRTSGRFTGELFF. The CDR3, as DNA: TGTGCCAGCAGCTCCCGGACTAGCGGGAGGTTCACCGGGGAGCTGTTTTTT. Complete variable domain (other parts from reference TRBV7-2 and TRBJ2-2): GAGVSQSPSNKVTEKGKDVELRCDPISGHTALYWYRQSLGQGLEFLIYFQGNSAPDKSGLPSDRFSAERTGGSVSTLTIQRTQQEDSAVYLCASSSRTSGRFTGELFFGEGSRLTVL.

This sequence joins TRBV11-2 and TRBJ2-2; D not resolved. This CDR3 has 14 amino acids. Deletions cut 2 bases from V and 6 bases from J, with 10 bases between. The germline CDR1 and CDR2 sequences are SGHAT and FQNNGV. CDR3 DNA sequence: TGTGCCAGCAGCTTATATTCTTGGCCCGGGGAGCTGTTTTTT. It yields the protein CASSLYSWPGELFF. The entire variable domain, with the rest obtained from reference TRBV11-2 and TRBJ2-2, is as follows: EAGVAQSPRYKIIEKRQSVAFWCNPISGHATLYWYQQILGQGPKLLIQFQNNGVVDDSQLPKDRFSAERLKGVDSTLKIQPAKLEDSAVYLCASSLYSWPGELFFGEGSRLTVL.

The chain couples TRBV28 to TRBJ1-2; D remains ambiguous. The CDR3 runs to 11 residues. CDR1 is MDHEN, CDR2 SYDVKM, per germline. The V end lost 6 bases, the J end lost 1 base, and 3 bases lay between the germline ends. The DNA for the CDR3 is TGTGCCAGCAGGAATAACTATGGCTACACCTTC. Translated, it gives CASRNNYGYTF.

CDR3 in DNA: TGTGCCAGCAGCAAAGCCGTCGCGAACACCGGGGAGCTGTTTTTT. Its protein is CASSKAVANTGELFF. The chain carries TRBV21-1 and TRBJ2-2; TRBD2 is taken as the D call from the table, unchecked against the DNA. TRBV21-1 is flagged as a pseudogene. CDR3 length: 15 residues.

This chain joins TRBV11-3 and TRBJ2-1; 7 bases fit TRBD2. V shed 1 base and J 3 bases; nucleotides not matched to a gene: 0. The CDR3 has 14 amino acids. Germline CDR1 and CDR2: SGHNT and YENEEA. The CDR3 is CASSLGTSYNEQFF. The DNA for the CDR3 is TGTGCCAGCAGCTTAGGGACTAGCTACAATGAGCAGTTCTTC.